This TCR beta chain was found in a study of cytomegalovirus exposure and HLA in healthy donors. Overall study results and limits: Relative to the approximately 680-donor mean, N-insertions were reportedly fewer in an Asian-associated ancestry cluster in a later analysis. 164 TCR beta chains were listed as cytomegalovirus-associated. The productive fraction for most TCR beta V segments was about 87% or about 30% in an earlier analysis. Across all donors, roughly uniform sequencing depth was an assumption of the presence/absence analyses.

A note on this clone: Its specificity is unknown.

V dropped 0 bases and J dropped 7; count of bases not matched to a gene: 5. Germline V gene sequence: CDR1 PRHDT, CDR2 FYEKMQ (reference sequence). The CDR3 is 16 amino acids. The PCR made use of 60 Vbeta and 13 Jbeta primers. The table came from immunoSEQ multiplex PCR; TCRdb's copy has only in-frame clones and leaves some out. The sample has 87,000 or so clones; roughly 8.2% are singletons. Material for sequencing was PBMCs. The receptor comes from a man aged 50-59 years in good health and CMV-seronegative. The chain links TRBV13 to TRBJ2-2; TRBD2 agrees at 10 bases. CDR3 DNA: TGTGCCAGCAGCTTAGGAGCGGGAGGGCCTGGCGGGGAGCTGTTTTTT. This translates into CASSLGAGGPGGELFF.